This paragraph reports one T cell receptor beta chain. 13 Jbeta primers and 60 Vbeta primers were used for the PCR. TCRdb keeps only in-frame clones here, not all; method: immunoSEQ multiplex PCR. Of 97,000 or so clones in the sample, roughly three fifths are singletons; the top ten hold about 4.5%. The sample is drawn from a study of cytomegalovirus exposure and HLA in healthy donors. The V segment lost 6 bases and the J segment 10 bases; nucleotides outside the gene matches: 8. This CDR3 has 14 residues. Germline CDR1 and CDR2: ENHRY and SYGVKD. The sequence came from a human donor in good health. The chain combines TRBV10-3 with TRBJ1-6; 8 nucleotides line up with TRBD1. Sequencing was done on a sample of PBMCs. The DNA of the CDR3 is TGTGCCATCAGCGAGACAGGGGAGAACTCACCCCTCCACTTT. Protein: CAISETGENSPLHF.